This T cell receptor beta chain was captured in a study of T cell responses to AZD1222 COVID-19 vaccine. Profiled with immunoSEQ multiplex PCR; TCRdb holds only in-frame clones, not every one. This table holds about 190,000 clones, approximately 92% found once. V shed 3 bases and J 5 bases; nucleotides not matched to a gene: 3. Germline lookup yields CDR1 SGHTA and CDR2 FQGNSA. The CDR3 spans 14 residues. V and J are TRBV7-2 and TRBJ2-5; 10 bases align to TRBD1. This specimen was peripheral blood, taken 28 days after the second dose of the MenACWY control vaccine. The sequence was collected from an adult who received the MenACWY meningococcal vaccine as a control. The CDR3 loop reads CASSLTGGGETQYF. The CDR3 DNA follows: TGTGCCAGCAGCTTGACAGGGGGCGGGGAGACCCAGTACTTC.